One and the same sample provided the 32 T cell receptor beta chains below, sequenced in a study of radiation and T cells in renal cell carcinoma. Sequencing was performed with immunoSEQ multiplex PCR; in TCRdb, only in-frame clones are kept and a portion is missing. This table has 15,000 to 17,000 clones, roughly 56% appearing once. Treatment indicated: treatment-naive control, cytoreductive nephrectomy. The sample here was tumor tissue, taken from a patient whose treatment was nephrectomy without radiotherapy. These receptors came from a man aged 50 to 59 with renal cell carcinoma.

The chain is built from TRBV5-4 and TRBJ2-7; D may be TRBD2 (5 bases). CDR1 is SGHNT and CDR2 is YYREEE in the germline V gene (reference sequence). This CDR3 region has 16 residues. V was trimmed by 4 bases and J by 3 bases, leaving 20 bases between them. This CDR3 reads CASSAVGFGSDYEQYF. In DNA, the CDR3 is TGTGCCAGCAGCGCAGTCGGCTTTGGTAGCGACTACGAGCAGTACTTC.

This chain connects TRBV30 to TRBJ2-7, with TRBD2 matching 7 bases. V lost 3 bases, J lost 6 bases, and 14 bases stayed unmatched. Per germline, CDR1 GTSNPN and CDR2 SVGIG (reference sequence). The CDR3 extends over 15 amino acids. CDR3 in amino acids: CAWSGQGGGLSEQYF. The CDR3 DNA reads TGTGCCTGGAGCGGCCAGGGCGGGGGTCTCTCCGAGCAGTACTTC.

This rearrangement joins TRBV4-3 to TRBJ2-5, with TRBD2 matching over 10 bases. The V segment lost 2 bases and the J segment 2 bases; nucleotides outside the gene matches: 8. CDR1 and CDR2 (germline): LGHNA, YSLEER. CDR3 size: 17 residues. The CDR3 DNA is TGCGCCAGCAGCCAACAGCGGGGGGGCCTCTGGCAAGAGACCCAGTACTTC. It codes for CASSQQRGGLWQETQYF.

The chain joins TRBV4-3 to TRBJ2-7; a possible D gene is TRBD2 (6 bases). CDR1 LGHNA and CDR2 YSLEER come from the germline V gene. This CDR3 contains 14 residues. Deletions cut 4 bases from V and 0 bases from J, with 10 bases between. The CDR3 sequence is CASSLDGSSYEQYF. The CDR3 region has the DNA TGCGCCAGCAGCCTCGACGGGAGCTCCTACGAGCAGTACTTC.

The chain joins TRBV7-2 to TRBJ2-7, with TRBD2 identical over 9 bases. The CDR3 has 15 residues. CDR1 is SGHTA, CDR2 FQGNSA, per germline. J lost 4 bases, V lost 0 bases, and 4 bases had no gene match. The CDR3 here is CASSLAPSGVYEQYF. As DNA, the CDR3 is TGTGCCAGCAGCTTAGCACCTAGCGGGGTTTACGAGCAGTACTTC.

The chain combines TRBV19 with TRBJ1-5; a weak D match, TRBD1 (6 bases). CDR3 length: 16 residues. Germline V gene lookup returns CDR1 LNHDA and CDR2 SQIVND (reference sequence). Deletions cut 1 base from V and 0 bases from J, with 10 bases between. CDR3 sequence (DNA): TGTGCCAGTAGTATAGTGGACAGACATAGCAATCAGCCCCAGCATTTT. Its translation: CASSIVDRHSNQPQHF.

By share, this clone counts as large. The chain joins TRBV6-6 to TRBJ2-5, with D possibly TRBD2 on 5 matching bases. V lost 7 bases and J lost 2, with 17 bases in between. The CDR3 totals 15 residues. Germline V gives CDR1 MNHNY, CDR2 SVGAGI (reference sequence). In nucleotides, the CDR3 is TGTGCCAGCAACTACATCGGGGAGCAACAAGAGACCCAGTACTTC. Translating gives CASNYIGEQQETQYF.

The J gene is TRBJ1-2, the V gene TRBV30; 8 bases fit TRBD1. The V and J ends lost 0 bases and 6 bases, in that order; junction bases with no gene match: 12. This CDR3 spans 16 amino acids. Germline CDR1 and CDR2: GTSNPN and SVGIG (reference sequence). CDR3 loop: CAWSVGAGGANDGYTF. The CDR3 region has the DNA TGTGCCTGGAGTGTAGGAGCAGGGGGCGCGAATGATGGCTACACCTTC.

This clone was recorded at least ten times. The rearrangement uses TRBV7-6 and TRBJ2-2; TRBD2 matches at 10 bases. The CDR3 totals 17 residues. Looked up from germline, CDR1 is SGHVS and CDR2 is FNYEAQ. Trimming took 5 bases from V and 1 from J; bases not matched to a gene: 7. CDR3 bases: TGTGCCAGCAGCCATGACAGGACTAGCGGGAACACCGGGGAGCTGTTTTTT. Translated, it gives CASSHDRTSGNTGELFF.

This clone has a handful of counts. The chain uses TRBV4-3 and TRBJ1-2; D remains ambiguous. Germline loops: CDR1 LGHNA, CDR2 YSLEER. The V end was cut by 0 bases, the J end by 8 bases, with 10 bases between. The CDR3 has 13 residues. CDR3 sequence: CASSQDTGRGYTF. DNA for the CDR3: TGCGCCAGCAGCCAAGATACCGGGAGGGGCTACACCTTC.

This chain joins TRBV9 and TRBJ2-7; weak D call: TRBD2 (6 bases). The germline V and J ends were trimmed by 5 bases and 6 bases, with 15 bases remaining between them. Germline lookup yields CDR1 SGDLS and CDR2 YYNGEE. The CDR3 totals 13 residues. CDR3 DNA sequence: TGTGCCAGCAGTGCCGAACTAGCTTTCGAGCAGTACTTC. Translation gives CASSAELAFEQYF.

The V and J genes are TRBV15 and TRBJ2-4; D is perhaps TRBD1 (5 bases). The length of the CDR3 is 15 residues. Germline-derived CDR1 and CDR2 are LNHNV and YYDKDF (reference sequence). Trimming took 0 bases from V and 0 from J, leaving 6 bases between them. The CDR3 sequence is CATSREQAAKNIQYF. CDR3 coding DNA: TGTGCCACCAGCAGAGAACAGGCAGCCAAAAACATTCAGTACTTC.

The chain uses TRBV6-6 and TRBJ1-4; D is unclear. Germline V gene data show CDR1 as MNHNY and CDR2 as SVGAGI (reference sequence). Trimming took off 5 bases at V and 5 bases at J, with 9 bases between the two ends. There are 13 residues in the CDR3. CDR3 sequence (DNA): TGTGCCAGCAGTGGGTTGAAGAATGAAAAACTGTTTTTT. The encoded protein is CASSGLKNEKLFF.

This clone appeared a few times. J is TRBJ1-6 and V is TRBV2; D gene unclear. Germline values: CDR1 SNHLY, CDR2 FYNNEI. This CDR3 is built from 13 residues. V lost 10 bases and J 4 bases, leaving 11 bases between the germline ends. The CDR3 here is CATAGTYNSPLHF. CDR3 nucleotide sequence: TGTGCCACCGCGGGCACTTATAATTCACCCCTCCACTTT.

The gene calls are TRBV29-1 and TRBJ1-4; D remains ambiguous. Trimming stripped 4 bases from V and 0 bases from J, with 9 bases between. The germline V gene encodes CDR1 SQVTM and CDR2 ANQGSEA. The CDR3 spans 14 residues. CDR3 residues: CSVAVTSTNEKLFF. The DNA of the CDR3 is TGCAGCGTTGCCGTAACCTCAACTAATGAAAAACTGTTTTTT.

This clone turned up a few times. The chain employs TRBV13 and TRBJ1-1, with 8 bases aligning to TRBD1. The CDR3 sequence is 14 residues long. Germline V gives CDR1 PRHDT, CDR2 FYEKMQ (reference sequence). V was pared by 5 bases and J by 2 bases, with 4 bases of the junction left unmatched. This chain's CDR3 is CASSLDRGNTEAFF. CDR3 bases: TGTGCCAGCAGCCTAGACAGGGGTAACACTGAAGCTTTCTTT.

This clone was counted once. This sequence joins TRBV6-5 and TRBJ2-7, with 9 bases aligning to TRBD2. This CDR3 contains 15 residues. Per germline, CDR1 MNHEY and CDR2 SVGAGI. Trimming at V came to 2 bases and at J to 6 bases, leaving 8 bases not matched to a gene. The CDR3 nucleotides read TGTGCCAGCAGTTACACGAGCGGGGGGCCTCTCGAGCAGTACTTC. Residues: CASSYTSGGPLEQYF.

The CDR3 region has the DNA TGTGCCAGCAGCCTTGCTGGAGGGAGCTCCTACGAGCAGTACTTC. Amino acids: CASSLAGGSSYEQYF. V and J are TRBV9 and TRBJ2-7, with D possibly TRBD2 on 6 matching bases. The CDR3 sequence is 15 residues long. V lost 4 bases and J lost 0, with 14 bases in between. The germline CDR1 and CDR2 sequences are SGDLS and YYNGEE.

This clone has a handful of counts. The chain has TRBV10-3 and TRBJ2-3; 8 positions agree with TRBD1. This CDR3 region has 16 residues. Germline-derived CDR1 and CDR2 are ENHRY and SYGVKD. The V gene end was trimmed by 0 bases and the J gene end by 1 base; junction bases not matched to a gene: 3. The CDR3 sequence: CAISESGQVRTDTQYF. In nucleotides, the CDR3 is TGTGCCATCAGTGAGTCGGGACAGGTTCGCACAGATACGCAGTATTTT.

This clone has more than one count but fewer than ten. This chain uses TRBV5-4 with TRBJ1-6; 10 positions match TRBD1. Germline CDR1 and CDR2: SGHNT and YYREEE (reference sequence). The junction had 3 bases not matched to a gene; V was cut back by 2 bases and J by 4 bases. This CDR3 is built from 16 residues. The CDR3 is CASSLRTGGYNSPLHF. CDR3 in DNA: TGTGCCAGCAGCTTAAGGACAGGGGGATATAATTCACCCCTCCACTTT.

The CDR3 protein is CASSPWTGNYEQYF. The DNA of the CDR3 is TGTGCCAGCAGCCCGTGGACAGGGAACTACGAGCAGTACTTC. The V gene is TRBV9, the J gene TRBJ2-7; 8 positions agree with TRBD1. The CDR3 is 14 amino acids. Germline values: CDR1 SGDLS, CDR2 YYNGEE. V trimming: 4 bases; J trimming: 3 bases; junction bases outside the gene matches: 6.

This clone was counted at least ten times. The DNA for the CDR3 is TGCAGCGTTCCGGGACAGCCCCTGTCTAAGCAGTACTTC. Translation: CSVPGQPLSKQYF. This chain joins TRBV29-1 and TRBJ2-7, with 7 bases aligning to TRBD1. The V gene end was trimmed by 5 bases and the J gene end by 8 bases; junction bases not matched to a gene: 12. The CDR3 sequence is 13 residues long. Looked up from germline, CDR1 is SQVTM and CDR2 is ANQGSEA.

The genes are TRBV27 and TRBJ2-1, with TRBD2 identical over 12 bases. Germline CDR1 is MNHEY and CDR2 is SMNVEV (reference sequence). Unmatched junction bases numbered 3, after V lost 3 bases and J lost 3 bases. This CDR3 has 16 amino acids. The CDR3 here is CASSFRGLAGYNEQFF. CDR3 nucleotides: TGTGCCAGCAGTTTCAGGGGACTAGCGGGCTACAATGAGCAGTTCTTC.

The V and J genes are TRBV19 and TRBJ1-1, with 9 bases aligning to TRBD1. V shed 6 bases, J shed 9 bases, and the junction held 5 bases outside the gene matches. The germline V gene encodes CDR1 LNHDA and CDR2 SQIVND (reference sequence). This CDR3 comprises 12 residues. CDR3 amino acids: CASRDRGSKAFF. In nucleotides, the CDR3 is TGTGCCAGTAGGGACAGGGGATCGAAAGCTTTCTTT.

This rearrangement joins TRBV28 to TRBJ2-5, with TRBD1 matching 9 bases. Germline V gives CDR1 MDHEN, CDR2 SYDVKM. Trimming at V came to 5 bases and at J to 5 bases, leaving 9 bases not matched to a gene. The CDR3 contains 15 residues. CDR3 coding DNA: TGTGCCAGCAGTACCTCAACGGGGACAGGGGAGACCCAGTACTTC. Protein product: CASSTSTGTGETQYF.

This clone was recorded a few times. The V and J genes are TRBV10-2 and TRBJ1-1, with TRBD1 matching 9 bases. Germline loops: CDR1 WSHSY, CDR2 SAAADI. The V and J ends lost 5 bases and 6 bases, in that order; junction bases with no gene match: 1. The CDR3 runs 12 residues. DNA for the CDR3: TGCGCCAGCAGTTGGACAGGGGCTGAAGCTTTCTTT. It yields the protein CASSWTGAEAFF.

The genes are TRBV7-9 and TRBJ2-3, with 12 bases matching TRBD2. CDR3 length: 17 amino acids. After removal of 2 bases from V and 3 bases from J, the junction contained 6 bases not matched to a gene. Per the germline V gene, CDR1 is SEHNR and CDR2 is FQNEAQ (reference sequence). The CDR3 DNA is TGTGCCAGCAGCTTACCACTAGCGGGGGGAGGTACAGATACGCAGTATTTT. Its translation: CASSLPLAGGGTDTQYF. The full variable domain, rest sourced from reference TRBV7-9 and TRBJ2-3, is DTGVSQNPRHKITKRGQNVTFRCDPISEHNRLYWYRQTLGQGPEFLTYFQNEAQLEKSRLLSDRFSAERPKGSFSTLEIQRTEQGDSAMYLCASSLPLAGGGTDTQYFGPGTRLTVL.

V is TRBV9 and J is TRBJ2-1; 10 positions agree with TRBD2. Germline V gene data show CDR1 as SGDLS and CDR2 as YYNGEE. The CDR3 is 14 amino acids. Unmatched junction bases numbered 2, after V lost 2 bases and J lost 6 bases. The CDR3 sequence: CASSVSGGANEQFF. As DNA, the CDR3 is TGTGCCAGCAGCGTGAGCGGGGGGGCCAATGAGCAGTTCTTC.

V and J are TRBV19 and TRBJ2-5, with 9 bases matching TRBD1. The CDR3 has 17 residues. The ends lost 2 bases at V and 4 bases at J; junction bases unmatched: 11. Per germline, CDR1 LNHDA and CDR2 SQIVND (reference sequence). The CDR3 DNA reads TGTGCCAGTAGTATATATTCCGGGACAGGGTCAGGAGAGACCCAGTACTTC. It specifies CASSIYSGTGSGETQYF.

This clone was recorded many times. The CDR3: CASSPLIGGGSYNEQFF. The DNA for the CDR3 is TGTGCCAGCAGCCCCCTTATCGGCGGGGGGTCCTACAATGAGCAGTTCTTC. The chain carries TRBV11-2 and TRBJ2-1, with 8 bases fitting TRBD2. Germline lookup yields CDR1 SGHAT and CDR2 FQNNGV. Trimming removed 5 bases from V and 1 base from J; junction bases left unmatched: 10. CDR3 length equals 17 residues.

This sequence joins TRBV7-9 and TRBJ2-7; 12 bases match TRBD2. The CDR3 contains 14 residues. The V and J ends lost 3 bases and 6 bases, in that order; junction bases with no gene match: 3. Germline CDR1 and CDR2: SEHNR and FQNEAQ (reference sequence). The CDR3 bases are TGTGCCAGCAGCTTGACTAGCGGGAGCGCCGAGCAGTACTTC. Amino acid sequence: CASSLTSGSAEQYF. The full variable domain, in which reference TRBV7-9 and TRBJ2-7 provide the parts outside the CDR3, is DTGVSQNPRHKITKRGQNVTFRCDPISEHNRLYWYRQTLGQGPEFLTYFQNEAQLEKSRLLSDRFSAERPKGSFSTLEIQRTEQGDSAMYLCASSLTSGSAEQYFGPGTRLTVT.

The chain couples TRBV10-3 to TRBJ2-7; 10 positions match TRBD2. The V and J ends lost 4 bases and 1 base, in that order; junction bases with no gene match: 4. This CDR3 has 15 residues. From germline, CDR1 is ENHRY and CDR2 SYGVKD. CDR3 nucleotide sequence: TGTGCCATCAGTGCCGGGACTAGCGTTTCCTACGAGCAGTACTTC. It codes for CAISAGTSVSYEQYF.